The 25 T cell receptor beta chains in this list originate from one sample, sequenced in a study of T cells after yellow fever vaccination. TCRdb passed the 5' RACE reads through MiXCR, listing each CDR3 protein once. The table lists 500,000 to 650,000 distinct CDR3 sequences, roughly 14% of them singletons. This material consisted of PBMCs, taken on the day of the yellow fever booster vaccination. Receptor source: a man aged 25-45 years who received the YFV17D yellow fever vaccine.

This clonotype is labeled medium-sized. The chain carries TRBV7-2 and TRBJ2-1, with a possible D match to TRBD2 (6 bases). V was shortened by 0 bases and J by 2 bases, with 11 bases between the two germline ends. Germline CDR1 is SGHTA and CDR2 is FQGNSA. The CDR3 consists of 16 residues. The CDR3 region has the DNA TGTGCCAGCAGCTTAGCGGCGGGATTTACCTACAATGAGCAGTTCTTC. Translation: CASSLAAGFTYNEQFF.

This chain connects TRBV9 to TRBJ2-5, with unresolved D. This CDR3 is built from 14 residues. V lost 4 bases to trimming and J lost 5 bases, with 15 bases between them. Per the germline V gene, CDR1 is SGDLS and CDR2 is YYNGEE. The CDR3 sequence: CASSPGARLETQYF. The CDR3 DNA reads TGTGCCAGCAGCCCCGGAGCTAGGCTGGAGACCCAGTACTTC.

This clonotype was counted a few times. This rearrangement joins TRBV5-1 to TRBJ2-1, with 7 bases fitting TRBD1. The CDR3 contains 14 residues. CDR1 and CDR2 (germline): SGHRS, YFSETQ. The V gene end was trimmed by 6 bases and the J gene end by 9 bases; junction bases not matched to a gene: 12. The CDR3 region has the DNA TGCGCCAGCATCCGAGGGGGCGAGATAGGTGAGCAGTTCTTC. This translates into CASIRGGEIGEQFF. Using reference TRBV5-1 and TRBJ2-1 for the parts outside the CDR3, the full variable domain is KAGVTQTPRYLIKTRGQQVTLSCSPISGHRSVSWYQQTPGQGLQFLFEYFSETQRNKGNFPGRFSGRQFSNSRSEMNVSTLELGDSALYLCASIRGGEIGEQFFGPGTRLTVL.

This clonotype was counted a few times. V is TRBV7-2 and J is TRBJ2-7; D unresolved. Trimming removed 1 base from V and 7 bases from J, with 14 bases in between. There are 14 residues in the CDR3. CDR1 and CDR2 from the germline V gene are SGHTA and FQGNSA. The CDR3 nucleotides read TGTGCCAGCAGCTTAGTGGGCACCGCTCGAGAGCAGTACTTC. Protein sequence: CASSLVGTAREQYF. Drawing the rest from reference TRBV7-2 and TRBJ2-7, the complete variable domain is GAGVSQSPSNKVTEKGKDVELRCDPISGHTALYWYRQSLGQGLEFLIYFQGNSAPDKSGLPSDRFSAERTGGSVSTLTIQRTQQEDSAVYLCASSLVGTAREQYFGPGTRLTVT.

This clonotype was detected a few times. V usage is TRBV19 and J usage is TRBJ2-3; D ambiguous. The CDR3 sequence is 13 residues long. CDR1 LNHDA and CDR2 SQIVND come from the germline V gene (reference sequence). The V gene lost 4 bases and the J gene lost 5 bases, with 10 bases spanning the gap. The CDR3 sequence: CASSKGIGDTQYF. CDR3 nucleotide sequence: TGTGCCAGTAGTAAGGGCATAGGAGATACGCAGTATTTT.

Only a few counts were recorded for this clonotype. The gene calls are TRBV5-4 and TRBJ2-5, with 10 positions matching TRBD2. The V and J ends lost 3 bases and 4 bases, in that order; junction bases with no gene match: 9. This CDR3 is 16 amino acids long. Germline V gene data show CDR1 as SGHNT and CDR2 as YYREEE (reference sequence). In nucleotides, the CDR3 is TGTGCCAGCAGCTCAGCGGGAGGGCCCTCGTTAGAGACCCAGTACTTC. Protein product: CASSSAGGPSLETQYF.

About this clonotype: An end of the junction does not agree with germline; a read error may underlie this. DNA of the CDR3: TGTGCTAGCAGCTTAGCCTTGACAGGGGTACACGAGCAGTACTTC. Translation: CASSLALTGVHEQYF. The rearrangement links TRBV7-7 to TRBJ2-7, with 8 positions matching TRBD1. The CDR3 has 15 amino acids. The V gene's germline CDR1 is SSHAT and CDR2 FNYEAQ (reference sequence).

This clonotype was found a few times. The chain employs TRBV3-1 and TRBJ1-5, with D uncertain. V was shortened by 0 bases and J by 4 bases, with 10 bases between the two germline ends. The CDR3 has 15 amino acids. Germline V CDR1 and CDR2: LGHDT, YNNKEL (reference sequence). CDR3 sequence (DNA): TGTGCCAGCAGCCAAGATCGTACCGCTAATCAGCCCCAGCATTTT. Translating it yields CASSQDRTANQPQHF.

This clonotype showed up many times. The chain joins TRBV7-2 to TRBJ2-2; possibly TRBD1 for D (6 bases). Per the germline V gene, CDR1 is SGHTA and CDR2 is FQGNSA. Trimming took off 1 base at V and 1 base at J, with 7 bases between the two ends. This CDR3 is built from 15 residues. The CDR3 nucleotides are TGTGCCAGCAGCTTAGACAGGGTGAACACCGGGGAGCTGTTTTTT. Translation: CASSLDRVNTGELFF. The entire variable domain, with the rest obtained from reference TRBV7-2 and TRBJ2-2, is as follows: GAGVSQSPSNKVTEKGKDVELRCDPISGHTALYWYRQSLGQGLEFLIYFQGNSAPDKSGLPSDRFSAERTGGSVSTLTIQRTQQEDSAVYLCASSLDRVNTGELFFGEGSRLTVL.

At least ten counts were recorded for this clonotype. Compared with germline, one end of the junction differs, possibly owing to a read error. The chain combines TRBV23-1 with TRBJ2-4; 7 bases align to TRBD1. Being an ORF, TRBV23-1 has a function that is uncertain. CDR3 length: 16 residues. The CDR3 DNA reads TGCGCCAGCAGTCAATCGTCAGAGGGGGCCAGAAACATTCAGTACTTC. It codes for CASSQSSEGARNIQYF.

This clonotype occurred many times. The chain uses TRBV7-2 and TRBJ1-5; unclear D gene. Germline V CDR1 and CDR2: SGHTA, FQGNSA. The CDR3 totals 13 residues. Trimming pared 1 base from V and 7 bases from J, leaving 8 bases between. In DNA form, the CDR3 reads TGTGCCAGCAGCTTAGGGGGTCGGCAGCCCCAGCATTTT. It translates to CASSLGGRQPQHF.

The J gene is TRBJ2-3, the V gene TRBV20-1; 8 nucleotides line up with TRBD2. The CDR3 contains 16 residues. The V gene's germline CDR1 is DFQATT and CDR2 SNEGSKA (reference sequence). Losses at the gene ends were 3 bases for V and 3 bases for J; bases not matched to a gene: 11. The CDR3 loop reads CSASVGSGSKTDTQYF. The CDR3 nucleotides read TGCAGTGCTAGTGTAGGCAGCGGGAGTAAGACAGATACGCAGTATTTT.

The chain couples TRBV24-1 to TRBJ1-1; a weak D match, TRBD1 (6 bases). CDR1 is KGHDR, CDR2 SFDVKD, per germline. The germline V and J ends were trimmed by 5 bases and 5 bases, with 14 bases remaining between them. The CDR3 runs 14 residues. The CDR3 loop reads CATSGEKGVTEAFF. The CDR3 DNA reads TGTGCCACCAGTGGCGAAAAGGGGGTGACTGAAGCTTTCTTT.

This clonotype was detected only a few times. V is TRBV20-1 and J is TRBJ2-5; 8 bases agree with TRBD2. V lost 3 bases and J lost 6; bases outside the gene matches: 12. The germline V gene has CDR1 DFQATT and CDR2 SNEGSKA (reference sequence). The CDR3 has 15 amino acids. CDR3 DNA: TGCAGTGCTAGGCCCGCAGCGGGAGTTGGCCAGACCCAGTACTTC. As protein: CSARPAAGVGQTQYF.

The chain recombines TRBV10-3 with TRBJ2-7, with 10 bases lining up with TRBD1. Germline V gives CDR1 ENHRY, CDR2 SYGVKD. The CDR3 runs 15 residues. Losses at the gene ends were 2 bases for V and 4 bases for J; bases not matched to a gene: 5. Here the CDR3 reads CAISEIDRGRYEQYF. In DNA form, the CDR3 reads TGTGCCATCAGTGAGATAGACAGGGGGCGATACGAGCAGTACTTC.

The chain joins TRBV7-2 to TRBJ1-1; 8 positions match TRBD1. This CDR3 is built from 15 residues. V lost 4 bases and J lost 4; bases outside the gene matches: 8. Germline V lookup: CDR1 SGHTA, CDR2 FQGNSA. CDR3 nucleotides: TGTGCCAGCAGCTCAAGGGACAGGATGGGCACTGAAGCTTTCTTT. Residues: CASSSRDRMGTEAFF.

V usage is TRBV29-1 and J usage is TRBJ2-1; the D is unclear. The CDR3 is 13 residues long. Per the germline V gene, CDR1 is SQVTM and CDR2 is ANQGSEA. V shed 3 bases and J shed 9 bases, with 15 bases lying between them. CDR3 loop: CSVDEVTTGEQFF. The CDR3 DNA sequence: TGCAGCGTTGACGAGGTGACCACCGGTGAGCAGTTCTTC.

This clonotype was recorded a few times. The V and J genes are TRBV18 and TRBJ2-3; a weak D match, TRBD1 (5 bases). CDR1 KGHSH and CDR2 LQKENI come from the germline V gene. Trimming removed 2 bases from V and 0 bases from J, with 9 bases in between. The CDR3 has 15 amino acids. The CDR3 reads CASSPAGQSTDTQYF. In DNA, the CDR3 is TGTGCCAGCTCACCAGCAGGGCAGAGCACAGATACGCAGTATTTT. The full variable domain, its missing parts supplied by reference TRBV18 and TRBJ2-3, is NAGVMQNPRHLVRRRGQEARLRCSPMKGHSHVYWYRQLPEEGLKFMVYLQKENIIDESGMPKERFSAEFPKEGPSILRIQQVVRGDSAAYFCASSPAGQSTDTQYFGPGTRLTVL.

This clonotype was picked up a small number of times. The J gene is TRBJ2-1, the V gene TRBV9, with 11 bases identical to TRBD2. V shed 3 bases and J 5 bases; nucleotides not matched to a gene: 22. The CDR3 extends over 21 amino acids. CDR1 SGDLS and CDR2 YYNGEE come from the germline V gene. CDR3 loop: CASSDARTSGSQGGSHNEQFF. As DNA, the CDR3 is TGTGCCAGCAGCGACGCCCGCACTAGCGGGAGCCAAGGGGGATCACACAATGAGCAGTTCTTC.

There are a few counts of this clonotype. The chain uses TRBV12-3 or TRBV12-4 and TRBJ2-5, with D possibly being TRBD2 (6 bases). CDR3 length: 17 residues. V was trimmed by 3 bases and J by 5 bases, leaving 22 bases between them. The CDR3, as DNA: TGTGCCAGCAGTTTTTCTCTAGCGCGAGGGGTGCATGAGACCCAGTACTTC. It yields the protein CASSFSLARGVHETQYF.

This clonotype was seen a handful of times. The CDR3 protein is CASSALLGGETDTQYF. CDR3 in DNA: TGCGCCAGCAGCGCCTTGCTCGGGGGAGAGACAGATACGCAGTATTTT. The chain recombines TRBV5-1 with TRBJ2-3; D is perhaps TRBD2 (6 bases). The germline CDR1 and CDR2 sequences are SGHRS and YFSETQ. The CDR3 covers 16 residues. V shed 4 bases and J shed 3 bases, with 18 bases lying between them.

The chain joins TRBV20-1 to TRBJ1-5, with a possible D match to TRBD1 (6 bases). Germline CDR1 reads DFQATT; CDR2 reads SNEGSKA (reference sequence). The V gene lost 1 base and the J gene lost 0 bases, with 10 bases spanning the gap. This CDR3 is built from 15 residues. CDR3 sequence: CSARVRGYSNQPQHF. CDR3 coding DNA: TGCAGTGCTAGAGTCAGGGGTTATAGCAATCAGCCCCAGCATTTT.

In its sample, this clonotype was seen a few times. This sequence joins TRBV12-3 or TRBV12-4 and TRBJ2-2; either TRBD1 or TRBD2 may fit D (5 bases each). The CDR3 covers 14 residues. V was trimmed by 6 bases and J by 1 base, leaving 9 bases between them. In DNA, the CDR3 is TGTGCCAGCAGGAGGGGCCAGAACACCGGGGAGCTGTTTTTT. Translating gives CASRRGQNTGELFF.

This chain joins TRBV20-1 and TRBJ2-1, with 13 bases lining up with TRBD2. Looked up from germline, CDR1 is DFQATT and CDR2 is SNEGSKA (reference sequence). The CDR3 has 16 amino acids. Written as DNA, the CDR3 is TGCTGCGCTAGAGATCCGTGGACTAGCGGGAGCAATGAGCAGTTCTTC. As protein: CCARDPWTSGSNEQFF.

This clonotype was detected only a few times. The chain recombines TRBV9 with TRBJ2-5, with D possibly TRBD2 on 6 matching bases. The CDR3 spans 16 residues. Trimming shortened V by 0 bases and J by 2 bases, and 14 bases separated the two germline ends. Germline-derived CDR1 and CDR2 are SGDLS and YYNGEE. CDR3 DNA sequence: TGTGCCAGCAGCGTAGGGGTTAGCGGATCTCAAGAGACCCAGTACTTC. Translating it yields CASSVGVSGSQETQYF.